This T cell receptor beta chain was recovered during a study of shared clonotypes between healthy human individuals. CD45RO-negative cells were positively selected for CCR7, leaving out terminally differentiated effector memory CD45RA+ cells. This CDR3 has 12 residues. Between the trimmed V and J ends, which lost 2 bases and 6 bases, there was a span of 5 bases. The germline CDR1 and CDR2 sequences are SGHRS and YFSETQ. Method: immunoSEQ multiplex PCR; TCRdb's copy keeps in-frame clones and lacks some. The sample has around 2,100,000 clones; less than 95% are singletons. The sequence came from a man younger than 35 in good health. Input material: naive CD8+ T cells sorted from blood. J is TRBJ2-2 and V is TRBV5-1; no clear D. The CDR3 region is CASSFKPGELFF. The CDR3 DNA is TGCGCCAGCAGCTTCAAACCCGGGGAGCTGTTTTTT. The full variable domain, its missing parts supplied by reference TRBV5-1 and TRBJ2-2, is KAGVTQTPRYLIKTRGQQVTLSCSPISGHRSVSWYQQTPGQGLQFLFEYFSETQRNKGNFPGRFSGRQFSNSRSEMNVSTLELGDSALYLCASSFKPGELFFGEGSRLTVL.